The source of this T cell receptor beta chain is a study of T cell clones after liver transplantation. Turning to the study itself: Pre-transplant mixed lymphocyte reactions yielded third-party-reactive TCRbeta sequences as comparators for graft-donor-reactive sequences.

From germline, CDR1 is MDHEN and CDR2 SYDVKM. The CDR3 is 15 amino acids. The V and J ends lost 6 bases and 6 bases, in that order; junction bases with no gene match: 8. Libraries were prepared by immunoSEQ multiplex PCR; TCRdb keeps only in-frame clonotypes and omits some of them. The table has 90,000 to 120,000 clones, approximately 85% seen once. This sequence joins TRBV28 and TRBJ2-1; 10 nucleotides agree with TRBD1. The input for sequencing was CD4+ T cells from blood, taken before liver transplant. The clonotype was recovered from a human donor who received a liver transplant. The CDR3 spells CASSRDRGNRNEQFF. CDR3 sequence (DNA): TGTGCCAGCAGCCGGGACAGGGGTAATCGCAATGAGCAGTTCTTC.